What follows are 29 T cell receptor beta chains derived from one specimen sequenced in a study of radiation and T cells in renal cell carcinoma. Treatment in this sample: 15 Gy SBRT to primary tumor, nephrectomy 4 weeks later. Assay used: immunoSEQ multiplex PCR; TCRdb lists only in-frame clones, some missing. The data show approximately 18,000 clones, around two thirds seen once. The starting material was tumor tissue, obtained from a patient whose treatment included radiotherapy and nephrectomy. The receptors derive from a woman aged 70-85 years with renal cell carcinoma.

The chain couples TRBV12-5 to TRBJ1-1; 7 positions match TRBD1. Germline CDR1 LGHNT, CDR2 FRNRAP. The CDR3 is 18 amino acids. V lost 4 bases to trimming and J lost 2 bases; unmatched junction nucleotides: 16. For the CDR3, the DNA is TGTGCTAGTGGTTCAACATTCCAAACGGGACAGATTAACACTGAAGCTTTCTTT. Its protein product is CASGSTFQTGQINTEAFF.

This sequence joins TRBV18 and TRBJ2-5; 7 bases are a match to TRBD1. The length of the CDR3 is 13 residues. CDR1 and CDR2 (germline): KGHSH, LQKENI. V shed 8 bases, J shed 5 bases, and the junction held 8 bases outside the gene matches. CDR3: CASRTGAGETQYF. CDR3 nucleotide sequence: TGTGCCAGCCGAACAGGGGCAGGGGAGACCCAGTACTTC.

This chain links TRBV7-2 with TRBJ2-2; D may be TRBD1 or TRBD2 (5 bases each). Germline V CDR1 and CDR2: SGHTA, FQGNSA. Trimming shortened V by 4 bases and J by 6 bases, and 15 bases separated the two germline ends. The CDR3 contains 15 residues. CDR3 region: CASSSLGRVAGELFF. DNA for the CDR3: TGTGCCAGCAGCTCGCTGGGGCGGGTAGCCGGGGAGCTGTTTTTT.

The chain links TRBV6-1 to TRBJ1-2, with TRBD1 matching 7 bases. This CDR3 spans 15 amino acids. The J segment lost 3 bases and the V segment lost 1 base, leaving 5 bases of the junction unmatched. Germline values: CDR1 MNHNS, CDR2 SASEGT. CDR3 amino acids: CASSEGGDRHYGYTF. The CDR3 coding sequence is TGTGCCAGCAGTGAAGGGGGGGACAGACACTATGGCTACACCTTC.

This rearrangement joins TRBV6-5 to TRBJ2-2; D is unresolved. CDR3 length: 16 amino acids. Per germline, CDR1 MNHEY and CDR2 SVGAGI. The V end lost 2 bases, the J end lost 0 bases, and 10 bases lay between the germline ends. In nucleotides, the CDR3 is TGTGCCAGCAGTTACGAGGCCGTTACGAACACCGGGGAGCTGTTTTTT. It is translated as CASSYEAVTNTGELFF.

The J gene is TRBJ1-5, the V gene TRBV27, with D possibly being TRBD1 (6 bases). V shed 0 bases and J shed 6 bases, with 9 bases lying between them. Germline V gives CDR1 MNHEY, CDR2 SMNVEV (reference sequence). The CDR3 runs to 14 residues. CDR3 sequence: CASSLSGGGQPQHF. CDR3 DNA: TGTGCCAGCAGTTTATCGGGGGGCGGTCAGCCCCAGCATTTT.

The rearrangement links TRBV9 to TRBJ2-1, with 7 positions matching TRBD1. This CDR3 region has 15 residues. Trimming removed 4 bases from V and 1 base from J; junction bases left unmatched: 5. Germline V gives CDR1 SGDLS, CDR2 YYNGEE. This CDR3 is CASSPRQGSYNEQFF. DNA of the CDR3: TGTGCCAGCAGCCCTCGACAGGGTTCCTACAATGAGCAGTTCTTC. Full variable domain (remainder filled in from reference TRBV9 and TRBJ2-1): DSGVTQTPKHLITATGQRVTLRCSPRSGDLSVYWYQQSLDQGLQFLIQYYNGEERAKGNILERFSAQQFPDLHSELNLSSLELGDSALYFCASSPRQGSYNEQFFGPGTRLTVL.

The rearrangement links TRBV7-2 to TRBJ2-2; 8 nucleotides agree with TRBD2. Per germline, CDR1 SGHTA and CDR2 FQGNSA. V shed 3 bases, J shed 6 bases, and the junction held 6 bases outside the gene matches. This CDR3 comprises 15 residues. The CDR3 coding sequence is TGTGCCAGCAGCTTGACTAGCGCGGCCCCCGGGGAGCTGTTTTTT. Translating gives CASSLTSAAPGELFF.

This chain joins TRBV7-3 and TRBJ2-2; 7 positions agree with TRBD2. Germline values: CDR1 SGHTA, CDR2 FQGTGA. V lost 6 bases to trimming and J lost 3 bases; unmatched junction nucleotides: 1. This CDR3 region has 13 residues. The CDR3 region is CASSLADTGELFF. In DNA, the CDR3 is TGTGCCAGCAGTCTAGCGGACACCGGGGAGCTGTTTTTT.

The chain joins TRBV4-2 to TRBJ2-2; TRBD1 aligns across 8 bases. The V segment lost 0 bases and the J segment 6 bases; nucleotides outside the gene matches: 12. The CDR3 length is 18 residues. From germline, CDR1 is LGHNA and CDR2 YNFKEQ. CDR3 residues: CASSQDIAGTGVAGELFF. Here the CDR3 DNA reads TGTGCCAGCAGCCAAGATATTGCGGGGACAGGCGTTGCCGGGGAGCTGTTTTTT.

Judged by abundance, this clone is medium-sized (0.01 to 0.1%). This rearrangement joins TRBV20-1 to TRBJ2-7; D is unclear. The ends were cut back, 2 bases at V and 7 bases at J, with 9 bases in the middle. The germline gives CDR1 DFQATT, CDR2 SNEGSKA (reference sequence). The CDR3 runs to 11 residues. The CDR3: CSARRTTEQYF. The CDR3 DNA reads TGCAGTGCTAGACGCACTACGGAGCAGTACTTC.

The J gene is TRBJ1-5, the V gene TRBV21-1. TRBV21-1 is an annotated pseudogene. CDR3 length: 16 residues. The CDR3 nucleotides are TGTGCCAGCAGTCCCGGGGGGAATTGGTGCAATCAGCCCCAGCATTTT. Protein sequence: CASSPGGNWCNQPQHF.

CDR3 DNA sequence: TGTGCCAGCAGTGACCAGCGGGGGGGCCAGACCGGGGAGCTGTTTTTT. This gives the protein CASSDQRGGQTGELFF. This chain uses TRBV6-4 with TRBJ2-2; TRBD2 agrees at 10 bases. The CDR3 is made up of 16 amino acids. CDR1 MRHNA and CDR2 SNTAGT come from the germline V gene. Trimming at V came to 2 bases and at J to 5 bases, leaving 5 bases not matched to a gene.

J is TRBJ2-1 and V is TRBV9, with 7 nucleotides matching TRBD1. V was clipped by 4 bases and J by 9 bases; unmatched bases: 10. This CDR3 contains 14 residues. Germline V gene sequence: CDR1 SGDLS, CDR2 YYNGEE. The DNA for the CDR3 is TGTGCCAGCAGCCAACACACGACAGGGAGTGAGCAGTTCTTC. As protein: CASSQHTTGSEQFF.

This rearrangement joins TRBV28 to TRBJ1-1, with D possibly TRBD1 on 6 matching bases. CDR1 is MDHEN, CDR2 SYDVKM, per germline. Trimming stripped 1 base from V and 1 base from J, with 13 bases between. There are 16 residues in the CDR3. CDR3 nucleotides: TGTGCCAGCAGTTTATCGCCAGGGGCGAGGAACACTGAAGCTTTCTTT. Amino acid sequence: CASSLSPGARNTEAFF.

This clone was found a few times. V is TRBV7-3 and J is TRBJ1-5, with TRBD1 matching over 9 bases. Trimming took 3 bases from V and 7 from J; bases not matched to a gene: 7. CDR3 length: 15 residues. Looked up from germline, CDR1 is SGHTA and CDR2 is FQGTGA. As DNA, the CDR3 is TGTGCCAGCAGCTTTAGCCCGACAGGGGGACAGCCCCAGCATTTT. Translated, it gives CASSFSPTGGQPQHF. The entire variable domain, with the rest obtained from reference TRBV7-3 and TRBJ1-5, is as follows: GAGVSQTPSNKVTEKGKYVELRCDPISGHTALYWYRQSLGQGPEFLIYFQGTGAADDSGLPNDRFFAVRPEGSVSTLKIQRTERGDSAVYLCASSFSPTGGQPQHFGDGTRLSIL.

V and J are TRBV6-5 and TRBJ1-1; D remains unclear. There are 15 residues in the CDR3. V was cut by 4 bases and J by 3 bases, with 15 bases left in between. Germline values: CDR1 MNHEY, CDR2 SVGAGI. The CDR3 is CASSLIGEADTEAFF. CDR3 nucleotide sequence: TGTGCCAGCAGTTTAATCGGGGAGGCGGACACTGAAGCTTTCTTT.

The chain employs TRBV5-6 and TRBJ1-1; 9 bases map to TRBD1. Unmatched junction bases numbered 4, after V lost 4 bases and J lost 3 bases. From germline, CDR1 is SGHDT and CDR2 YYEEEE. The CDR3 is 14 residues long. The CDR3 sequence is CASSEGQGDTEAFF. CDR3 nucleotide sequence: TGTGCCAGCAGCGAGGGACAGGGCGACACTGAAGCTTTCTTT.

The CDR3 bases are TGTGCCAGCAGTTTGACAGGGGGCACCCCCTACGAGCAGTACTTC. Protein: CASSLTGGTPYEQYF. V usage is TRBV28 and J usage is TRBJ2-7; 10 nucleotides line up with TRBD1. In germline, CDR1 is MDHEN, CDR2 SYDVKM. The CDR3 extends over 15 amino acids. V lost 3 bases, J lost 2 bases, and 4 bases stayed unmatched.

V is TRBV6-4 and J is TRBJ1-6; no clear D gene. CDR1 MRHNA and CDR2 SNTAGT come from the germline V gene. The CDR3 is 12 amino acids. Trimming removed 4 bases from V and 5 bases from J, with 3 bases in between. The CDR3 sequence: CASSVNNSPLHF. CDR3 sequence (DNA): TGTGCCAGCAGTGTCAATAATTCACCCCTCCACTTT.

The rearrangement joins TRBV6-6 to TRBJ1-2; D is uncertain. Deletions cut 3 bases from V and 0 bases from J, with 8 bases between. Germline loops: CDR1 MNHNY, CDR2 SVGAGI (reference sequence). The CDR3 sequence is 14 residues long. In nucleotides, the CDR3 is TGTGCCAGCAGTTATTCCGGCTCTAACTATGGCTACACCTTC. Its translation: CASSYSGSNYGYTF.

This clone was seen once. This chain uses TRBV12-1 with TRBJ1-2; the listed D gene, TRBD1, was not tested against the DNA. TRBV12-1 is given as a pseudogene. The CDR3 consists of 18 residues. In nucleotides, the CDR3 is TGTGCCAGCAGCGAACCGACAGGGAAACCGTCGTGTAACTATGGCTACACCTTC. Protein product: CASSEPTGKPSCNYGYTF.

V usage is TRBV5-1 and J usage is TRBJ1-5; no definite D call. CDR1 SGHRS and CDR2 YFSETQ come from the germline V gene. V was clipped by 5 bases and J by 0 bases, with 6 bases between them. This CDR3 spans 13 amino acids. CDR3 protein: CASSRDSNQPQHF. CDR3 nucleotide sequence: TGCGCCAGCAGTAGGGATAGCAATCAGCCCCAGCATTTT.

This clone was recorded a few times. The chain employs TRBV27 and TRBJ2-2; 7 bases match TRBD2. The trim removed 0 bases at V and 1 base at J, leaving 2 bases unmatched. The germline V gene has CDR1 MNHEY and CDR2 SMNVEV (reference sequence). The CDR3 loop spans 16 amino acids. In DNA form, the CDR3 reads TGTGCCAGCAGTTTATCCCCTAGCGGGAACACCGGGGAGCTGTTTTTT. The encoded protein is CASSLSPSGNTGELFF.

The chain couples TRBV30 to TRBJ1-6; D is possibly TRBD1 (6 bases). The V end was cut by 2 bases, the J end by 7 bases, with 12 bases between. The CDR3 has 14 amino acids. Germline V gene lookup returns CDR1 GTSNPN and CDR2 SVGIG (reference sequence). This CDR3 reads CAWSTGPENSPLHF. Here the CDR3 DNA reads TGTGCCTGGAGTACAGGGCCGGAAAATTCACCCCTCCACTTT. The variable domain in full, completed from reference TRBV30 and TRBJ1-6, reads SQTIHQWPATLVQPVGSPLSLECTVEGTSNPNLYWYRQAAGRGLQLLFYSVGIGQISSEVPQNLSASRPQDRQFILSSKKLLLSDSGFYLCAWSTGPENSPLHFGNGTRLTVT.

V and J are TRBV4-1 and TRBJ1-6; D is undetermined. The V gene's germline CDR1 is MGHRA and CDR2 YSYEKL. The V end lost 2 bases, the J end lost 7 bases, and 9 bases lay between the germline ends. The CDR3 is made up of 14 amino acids. The CDR3 DNA reads TGCGCCAGCAGCCAACAGGTCTTGAATTCACCCCTCCACTTT. Its translation is CASSQQVLNSPLHF.

This clone came up a few times. The chain uses TRBV2 and TRBJ1-2; D gene uncertain. The CDR3 runs to 15 residues. Germline CDR1 reads SNHLY; CDR2 reads FYNNEI. The V end lost 6 bases, the J end lost 0 bases, and 14 bases lay between the germline ends. The CDR3 reads CASRRLGRTNYGYTF. The DNA of the CDR3 is TGTGCCAGCAGAAGGCTAGGCAGAACTAACTATGGCTACACCTTC.

In this sample, this clone turned up a few times. The rearrangement links TRBV29-1 to TRBJ1-2; the D gene is possibly TRBD1 (6 bases). This CDR3 has 12 residues. Trimming took off 5 bases at V and 2 bases at J, with 9 bases between the two ends. CDR1 is SQVTM, CDR2 ANQGSEA, per germline. CDR3 in DNA: TGCAGCGTTTACAGGGTGAACTATGGCTACACCTTC. Translating gives CSVYRVNYGYTF.

The sample holds a few counts of this clone. This sequence joins TRBV7-6 and TRBJ2-1; 9 positions match TRBD2. In germline, CDR1 is SGHVS, CDR2 FNYEAQ. The V segment lost 1 base and the J segment 0 bases; nucleotides outside the gene matches: 4. The CDR3 consists of 17 residues. CDR3: CASSLVSGGRSYNEQFF. The CDR3 DNA reads as TGTGCCAGCAGCTTAGTTAGCGGGGGCCGCTCCTACAATGAGCAGTTCTTC.